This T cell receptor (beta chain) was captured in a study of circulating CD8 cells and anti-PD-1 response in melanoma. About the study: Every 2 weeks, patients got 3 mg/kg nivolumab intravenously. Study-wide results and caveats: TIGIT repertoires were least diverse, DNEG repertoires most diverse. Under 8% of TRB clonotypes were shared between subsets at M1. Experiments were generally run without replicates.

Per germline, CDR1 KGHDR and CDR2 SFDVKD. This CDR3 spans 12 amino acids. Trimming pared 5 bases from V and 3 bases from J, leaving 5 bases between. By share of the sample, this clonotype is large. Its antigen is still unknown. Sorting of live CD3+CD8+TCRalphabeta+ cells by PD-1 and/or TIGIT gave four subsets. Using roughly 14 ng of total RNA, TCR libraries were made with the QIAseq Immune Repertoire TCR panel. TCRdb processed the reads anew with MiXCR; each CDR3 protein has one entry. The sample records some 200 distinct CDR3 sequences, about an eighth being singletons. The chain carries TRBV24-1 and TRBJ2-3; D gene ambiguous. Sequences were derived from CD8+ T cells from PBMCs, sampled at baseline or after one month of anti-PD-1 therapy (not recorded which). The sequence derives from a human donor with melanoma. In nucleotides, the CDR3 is TGTGCCACCAGTGCGACTACAGATACGCAGTATTTT. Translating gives CATSATTDTQYF.